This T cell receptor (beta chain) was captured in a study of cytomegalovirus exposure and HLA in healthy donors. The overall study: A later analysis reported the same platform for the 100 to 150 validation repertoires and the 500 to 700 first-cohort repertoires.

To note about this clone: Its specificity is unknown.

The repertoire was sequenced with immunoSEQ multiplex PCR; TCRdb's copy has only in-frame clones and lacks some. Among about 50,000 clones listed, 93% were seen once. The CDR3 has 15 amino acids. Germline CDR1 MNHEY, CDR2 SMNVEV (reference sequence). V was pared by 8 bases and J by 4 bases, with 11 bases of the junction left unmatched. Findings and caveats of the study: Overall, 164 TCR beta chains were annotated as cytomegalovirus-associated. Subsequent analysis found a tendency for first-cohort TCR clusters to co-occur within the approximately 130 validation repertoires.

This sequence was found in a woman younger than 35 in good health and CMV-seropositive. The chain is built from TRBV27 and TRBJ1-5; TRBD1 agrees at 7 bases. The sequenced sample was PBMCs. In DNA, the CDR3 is TGTGCCAGCGTGGGACAGTACGGAGTTAATCAGCCCCAGCATTTT. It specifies CASVGQYGVNQPQHF.